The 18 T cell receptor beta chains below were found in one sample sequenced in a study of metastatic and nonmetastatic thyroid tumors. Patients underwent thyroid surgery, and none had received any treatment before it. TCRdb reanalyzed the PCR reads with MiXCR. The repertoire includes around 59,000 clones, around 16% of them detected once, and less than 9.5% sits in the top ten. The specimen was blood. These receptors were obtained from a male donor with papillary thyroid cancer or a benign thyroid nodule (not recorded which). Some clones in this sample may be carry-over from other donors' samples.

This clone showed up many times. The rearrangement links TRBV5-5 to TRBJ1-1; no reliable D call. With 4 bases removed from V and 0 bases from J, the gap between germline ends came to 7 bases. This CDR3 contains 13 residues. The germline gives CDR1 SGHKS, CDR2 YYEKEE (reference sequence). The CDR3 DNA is TGTGCCAGCAGCCTCGGACTGAACACTGAAGCTTTCTTT. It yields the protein CASSLGLNTEAFF.

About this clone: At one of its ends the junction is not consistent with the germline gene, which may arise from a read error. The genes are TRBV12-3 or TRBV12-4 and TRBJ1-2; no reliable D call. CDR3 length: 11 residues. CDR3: CASSLLYGHTF. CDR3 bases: TGTGCCAGCAGTTTACTGTATGGCCACACCTTC.

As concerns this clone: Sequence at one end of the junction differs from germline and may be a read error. The CDR3 region is CANSGWSRGDEKLFF. CDR3 DNA: TGTGCCAACAGTGGGTGGTCAAGGGGGGATGAAAAACTGTTTTTT. The chain uses TRBV25-1 and TRBJ1-4; a possible D gene is TRBD1 (6 bases). Per germline, CDR1 MGHDK and CDR2 SYGVNS. The CDR3 extends over 15 amino acids.

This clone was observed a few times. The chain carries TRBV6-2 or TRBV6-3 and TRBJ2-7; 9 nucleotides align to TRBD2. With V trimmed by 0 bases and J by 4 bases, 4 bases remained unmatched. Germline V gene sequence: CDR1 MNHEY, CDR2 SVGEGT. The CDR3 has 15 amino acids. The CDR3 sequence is CASSYSSSGVYEQYF. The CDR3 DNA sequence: TGTGCCAGCAGTTACTCATCTAGCGGGGTGTACGAGCAGTACTTC.

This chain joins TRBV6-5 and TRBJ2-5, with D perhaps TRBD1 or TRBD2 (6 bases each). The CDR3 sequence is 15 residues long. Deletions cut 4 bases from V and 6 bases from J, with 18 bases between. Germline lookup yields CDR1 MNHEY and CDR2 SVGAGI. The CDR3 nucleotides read TGTGCCAGCAGTTCTCTAAGCTGGGGGGCTAAGACCCAGTACTTC. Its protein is CASSSLSWGAKTQYF.

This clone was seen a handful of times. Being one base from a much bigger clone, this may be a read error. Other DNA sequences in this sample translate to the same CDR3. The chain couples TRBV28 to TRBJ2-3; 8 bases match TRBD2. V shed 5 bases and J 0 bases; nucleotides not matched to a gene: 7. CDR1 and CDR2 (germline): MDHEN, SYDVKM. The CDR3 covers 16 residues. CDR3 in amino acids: CASSIRGGLSTDTQYF. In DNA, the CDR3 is TGTGCCAGCAGTATCCGGGGGGGCCTGAGCACAGATACGCAGTATTTT.

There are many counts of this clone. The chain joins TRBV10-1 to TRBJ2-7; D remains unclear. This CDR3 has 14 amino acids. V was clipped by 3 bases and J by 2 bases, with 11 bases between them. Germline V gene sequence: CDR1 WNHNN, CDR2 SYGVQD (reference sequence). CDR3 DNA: TGCGCCAGCAGTGATGACACCGACACCTACGAGCAGTACGTC. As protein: CASSDDTDTYEQYV.

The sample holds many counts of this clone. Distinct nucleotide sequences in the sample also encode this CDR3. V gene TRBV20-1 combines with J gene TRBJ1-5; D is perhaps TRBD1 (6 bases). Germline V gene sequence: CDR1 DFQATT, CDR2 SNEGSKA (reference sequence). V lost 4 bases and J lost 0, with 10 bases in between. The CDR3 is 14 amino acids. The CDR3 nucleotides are TGCAGTGCTAACACAGGGAATAGCAATCAGCCCCAGCATTTT. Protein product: CSANTGNSNQPQHF.

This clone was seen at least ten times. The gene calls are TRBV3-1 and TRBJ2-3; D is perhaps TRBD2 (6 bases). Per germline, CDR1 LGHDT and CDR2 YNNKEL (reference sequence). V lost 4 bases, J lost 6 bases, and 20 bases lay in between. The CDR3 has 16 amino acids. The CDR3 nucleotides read TGTGCCAGCAGCCCTCTCGGAGGGAGTCCGGCCGATACGCAGTATTTT. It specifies CASSPLGGSPADTQYF.

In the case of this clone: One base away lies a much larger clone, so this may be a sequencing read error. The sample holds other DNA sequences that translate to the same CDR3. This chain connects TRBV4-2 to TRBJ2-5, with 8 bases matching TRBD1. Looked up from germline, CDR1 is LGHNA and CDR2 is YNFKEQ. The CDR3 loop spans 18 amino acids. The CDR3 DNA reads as TGTGCCAGCAGCCAAGACCCTGTTGTCAGGGGGCTTCAAGGGACCCAGTACTTC. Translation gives CASSQDPVVRGLQGTQYF.

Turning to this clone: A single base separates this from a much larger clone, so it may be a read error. The CDR3 nucleotides are TGTGCCAGCAGCCTTGGGACTAGCGAGAGCGAGACCCAGTACTTC. Amino acids: CASSLGTSESETQYF. The chain combines TRBV3-1 with TRBJ2-5; 10 bases align to TRBD2. There are 15 residues in the CDR3. V lost 4 bases to trimming and J lost 5 bases; unmatched junction nucleotides: 7. Germline values: CDR1 LGHDT, CDR2 YNNKEL (reference sequence).

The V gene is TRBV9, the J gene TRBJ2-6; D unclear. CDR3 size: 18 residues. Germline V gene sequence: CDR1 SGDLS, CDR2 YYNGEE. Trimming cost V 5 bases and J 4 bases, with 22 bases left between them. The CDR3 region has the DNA TGTGCCAGCAGTGCACAAATCCTACATGGGTTGGGGGCCAACGTCCTGACTTTC. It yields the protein CASSAQILHGLGANVLTF.

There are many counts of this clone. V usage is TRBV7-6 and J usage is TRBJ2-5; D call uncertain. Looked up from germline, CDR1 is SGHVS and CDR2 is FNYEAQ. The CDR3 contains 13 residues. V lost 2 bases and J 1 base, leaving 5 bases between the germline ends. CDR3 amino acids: CASSLRSQETQYF. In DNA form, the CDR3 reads TGTGCCAGCAGCTTAAGGAGCCAAGAGACCCAGTACTTC.

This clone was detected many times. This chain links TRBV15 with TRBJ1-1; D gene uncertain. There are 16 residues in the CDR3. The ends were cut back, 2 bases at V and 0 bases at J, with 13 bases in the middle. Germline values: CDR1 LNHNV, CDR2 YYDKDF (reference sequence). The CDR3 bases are TGTGCCACCAGCAGAACAAGTACGTGGGTGAACACTGAAGCTTTCTTT. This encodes CATSRTSTWVNTEAFF. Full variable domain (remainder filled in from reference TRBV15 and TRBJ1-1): DAMVIQNPRYQVTQFGKPVTLSCSQTLNHNVMYWYQQKSSQAPKLLFHYYDKDFNNEADTPDNFQSRRPNTSFCFLDIRSPGLGDTAMYLCATSRTSTWVNTEAFFGQGTRLTVV.

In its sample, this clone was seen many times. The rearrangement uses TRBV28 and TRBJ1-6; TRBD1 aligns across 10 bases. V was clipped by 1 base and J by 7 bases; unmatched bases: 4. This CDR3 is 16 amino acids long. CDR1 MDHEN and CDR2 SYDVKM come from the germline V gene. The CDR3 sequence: CASSLSGQGQNSPLHF. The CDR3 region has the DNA TGTGCCAGCAGTTTATCGGGACAGGGGCAAAATTCACCCCTCCACTTT.

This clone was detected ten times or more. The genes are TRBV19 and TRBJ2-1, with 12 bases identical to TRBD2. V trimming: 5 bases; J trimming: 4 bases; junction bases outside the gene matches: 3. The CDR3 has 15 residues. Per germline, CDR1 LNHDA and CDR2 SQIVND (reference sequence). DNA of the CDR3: TGTGCCAGTAGTGCACTAGCGGGAGGTTACAATGAGCAGTTCTTC. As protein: CASSALAGGYNEQFF.

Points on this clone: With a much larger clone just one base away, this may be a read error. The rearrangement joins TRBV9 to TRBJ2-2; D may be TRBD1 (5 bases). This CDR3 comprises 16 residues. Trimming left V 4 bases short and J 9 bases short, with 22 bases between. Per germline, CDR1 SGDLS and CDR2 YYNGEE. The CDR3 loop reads CASSPMGPPGPWELFF. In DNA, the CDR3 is TGTGCCAGCAGCCCCATGGGTCCGCCAGGGCCCTGGGAGCTGTTTTTT.

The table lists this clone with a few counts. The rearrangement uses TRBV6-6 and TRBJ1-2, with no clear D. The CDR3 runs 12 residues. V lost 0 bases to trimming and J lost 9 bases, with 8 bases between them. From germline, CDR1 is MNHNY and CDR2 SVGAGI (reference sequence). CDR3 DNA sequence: TGTGCCAGCAGTTACTCGAGATGTTGCTACACCTTC. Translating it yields CASSYSRCCYTF.